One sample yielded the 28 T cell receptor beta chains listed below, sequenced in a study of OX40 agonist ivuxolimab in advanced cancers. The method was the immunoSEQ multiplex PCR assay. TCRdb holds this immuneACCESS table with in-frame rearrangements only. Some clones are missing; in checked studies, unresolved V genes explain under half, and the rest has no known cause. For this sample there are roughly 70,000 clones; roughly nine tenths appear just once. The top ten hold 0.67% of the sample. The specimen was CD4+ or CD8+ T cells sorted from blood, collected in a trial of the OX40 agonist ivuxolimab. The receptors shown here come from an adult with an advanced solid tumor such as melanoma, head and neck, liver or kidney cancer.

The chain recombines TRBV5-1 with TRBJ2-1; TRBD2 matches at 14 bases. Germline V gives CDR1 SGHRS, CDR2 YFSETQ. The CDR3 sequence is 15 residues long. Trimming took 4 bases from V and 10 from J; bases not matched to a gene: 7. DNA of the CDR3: TGCGCCAGCAGCCCCGGGACTAGCGGGAGCGAAGAGCAGTTCTTC. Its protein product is CASSPGTSGSEEQFF.

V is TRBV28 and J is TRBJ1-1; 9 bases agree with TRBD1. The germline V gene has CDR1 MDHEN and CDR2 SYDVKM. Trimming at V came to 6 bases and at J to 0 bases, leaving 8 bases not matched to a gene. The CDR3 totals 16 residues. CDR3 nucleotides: TGTGCCAGCAGCCGGATACAGGGGGCGTTGAACACTGAAGCTTTCTTT. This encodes CASSRIQGALNTEAFF.

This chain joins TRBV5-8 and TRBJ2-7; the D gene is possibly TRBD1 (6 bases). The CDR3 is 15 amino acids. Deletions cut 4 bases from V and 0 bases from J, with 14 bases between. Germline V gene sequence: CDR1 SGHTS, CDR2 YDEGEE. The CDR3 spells CASSRTEVSSYEQYF. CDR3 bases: TGTGCCAGCAGCAGGACAGAAGTCAGCTCCTACGAGCAGTACTTC.

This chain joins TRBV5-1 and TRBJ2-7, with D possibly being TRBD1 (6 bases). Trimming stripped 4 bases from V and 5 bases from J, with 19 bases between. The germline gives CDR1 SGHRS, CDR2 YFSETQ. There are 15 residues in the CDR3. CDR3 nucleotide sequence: TGCGCCAGCAGCGCCGAGGGACAACCAAGGGACGAGCAGTACTTC. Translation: CASSAEGQPRDEQYF. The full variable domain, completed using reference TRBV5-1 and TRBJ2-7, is KAGVTQTPRYLIKTRGQQVTLSCSPISGHRSVSWYQQTPGQGLQFLFEYFSETQRNKGNFPGRFSGRQFSNSRSEMNVSTLELGDSALYLCASSAEGQPRDEQYFGPGTRLTVT.

CDR3 protein: CAWSRSSNQPQHF. The CDR3 DNA follows: TGTGCCTGGAGTCGATCTAGCAATCAGCCCCAGCATTTT. The rearrangement links TRBV30 to TRBJ1-5; D not resolved. Germline V gene data show CDR1 as GTSNPN and CDR2 as SVGIG (reference sequence). The CDR3 has 13 residues. Trimming took off 2 bases at V and 0 bases at J, with 5 bases between the two ends.

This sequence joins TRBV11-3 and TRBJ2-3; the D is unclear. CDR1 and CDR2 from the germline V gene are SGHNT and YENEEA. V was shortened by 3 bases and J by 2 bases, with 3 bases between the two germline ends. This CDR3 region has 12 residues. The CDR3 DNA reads TGTGCCAGCAGCTTGGCCACAGATACGCAGTATTTT. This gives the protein CASSLATDTQYF.

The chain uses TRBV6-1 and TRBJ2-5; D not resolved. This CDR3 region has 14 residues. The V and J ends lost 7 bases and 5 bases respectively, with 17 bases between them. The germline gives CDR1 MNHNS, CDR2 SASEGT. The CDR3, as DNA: TGTGCCAGCAAATGGACCCCGCAAGGCGAGACCCAGTACTTC. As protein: CASKWTPQGETQYF.

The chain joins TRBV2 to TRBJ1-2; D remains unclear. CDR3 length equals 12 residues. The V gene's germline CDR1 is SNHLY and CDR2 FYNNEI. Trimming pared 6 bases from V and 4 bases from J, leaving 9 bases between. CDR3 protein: CASRPGIYGYTF. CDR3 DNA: TGTGCCAGCAGGCCTGGGATCTATGGCTACACCTTC.

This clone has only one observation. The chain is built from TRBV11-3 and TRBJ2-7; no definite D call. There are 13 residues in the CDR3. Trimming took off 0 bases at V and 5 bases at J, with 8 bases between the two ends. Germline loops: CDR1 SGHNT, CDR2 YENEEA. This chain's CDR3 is CASSLDSLHEQYF. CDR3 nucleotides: TGTGCCAGCAGCTTAGACAGTTTACACGAGCAGTACTTC.

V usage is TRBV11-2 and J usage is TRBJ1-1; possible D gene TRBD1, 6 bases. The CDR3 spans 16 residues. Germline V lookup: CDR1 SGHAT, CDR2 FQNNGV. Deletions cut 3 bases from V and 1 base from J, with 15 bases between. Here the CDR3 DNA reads TGTGCCAGCAGCTTCAGGGGCGGGACACAGAACACTGAAGCTTTCTTT. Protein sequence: CASSFRGGTQNTEAFF. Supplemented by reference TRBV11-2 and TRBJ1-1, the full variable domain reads EAGVAQSPRYKIIEKRQSVAFWCNPISGHATLYWYQQILGQGPKLLIQFQNNGVVDDSQLPKDRFSAERLKGVDSTLKIQPAKLEDSAVYLCASSFRGGTQNTEAFFGQGTRLTVV.

Here the CDR3 reads CSAQTGSYEQYF. DNA for the CDR3: TGCAGCGCCCAGACAGGGTCCTACGAGCAGTACTTC. The V call is TRBV29-1, the J call TRBJ2-7, with 7 bases lining up with TRBD1. Germline V gives CDR1 SQVTM, CDR2 ANQGSEA. V gave up 7 bases and J gave up 1 base; unmatched junction bases: 4. The CDR3 runs 12 residues.

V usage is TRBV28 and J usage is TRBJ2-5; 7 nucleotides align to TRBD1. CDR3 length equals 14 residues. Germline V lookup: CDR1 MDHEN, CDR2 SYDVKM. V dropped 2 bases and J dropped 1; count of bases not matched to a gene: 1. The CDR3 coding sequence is TGTGCCAGCAGTTTACACAGGGGCCAAGAGACCCAGTACTTC. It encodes CASSLHRGQETQYF.

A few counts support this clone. CDR3 residues: CASSRQGGTYEQYF. For the CDR3, the DNA is TGTGCCAGCAGCCGACAGGGAGGAACCTACGAGCAGTACTTC. V and J are TRBV5-8 and TRBJ2-7, with D possibly matching TRBD1 (7 bases). This CDR3 has 14 residues. Trimming removed 4 bases from V and 2 bases from J, with 13 bases in between. CDR1 is SGHTS and CDR2 is YDEGEE in the germline V gene.

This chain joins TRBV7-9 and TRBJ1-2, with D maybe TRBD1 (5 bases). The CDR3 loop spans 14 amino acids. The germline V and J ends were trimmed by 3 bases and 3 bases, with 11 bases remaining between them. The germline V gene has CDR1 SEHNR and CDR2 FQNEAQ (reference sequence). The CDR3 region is CASSFGGSDYGYTF. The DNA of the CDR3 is TGTGCCAGCAGCTTCGGGGGATCGGACTATGGCTACACCTTC.

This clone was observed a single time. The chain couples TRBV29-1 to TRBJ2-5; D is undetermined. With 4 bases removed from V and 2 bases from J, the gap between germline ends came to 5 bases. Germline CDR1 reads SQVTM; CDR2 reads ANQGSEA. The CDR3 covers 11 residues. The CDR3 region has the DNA TGCAGCGTTGTTGGGCAAGAGACCCAGTACTTC. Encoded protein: CSVVGQETQYF.

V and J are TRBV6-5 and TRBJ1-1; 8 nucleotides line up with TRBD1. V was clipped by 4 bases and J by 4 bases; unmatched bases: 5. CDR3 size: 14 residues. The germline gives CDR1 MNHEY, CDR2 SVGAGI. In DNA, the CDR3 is TGTGCCAGCAGTTCAGGACAGGGAGTCACTGAAGCTTTCTTT. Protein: CASSSGQGVTEAFF.

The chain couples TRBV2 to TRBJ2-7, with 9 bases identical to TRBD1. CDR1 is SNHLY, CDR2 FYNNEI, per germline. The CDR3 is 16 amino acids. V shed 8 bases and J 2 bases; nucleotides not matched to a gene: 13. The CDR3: CASSSQGGTGPYEQYF. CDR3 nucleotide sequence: TGTGCCAGCTCATCCCAGGGCGGGACAGGGCCCTACGAGCAGTACTTC. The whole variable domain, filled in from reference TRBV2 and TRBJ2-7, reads EPEVTQTPSHQVTQMGQEVILRCVPISNHLYFYWYRQILGQKVEFLVSFYNNEISEKSEIFDDQFSVERPDGSNFTLKIRSTKLEDSAMYFCASSSQGGTGPYEQYFGPGTRLTVT.

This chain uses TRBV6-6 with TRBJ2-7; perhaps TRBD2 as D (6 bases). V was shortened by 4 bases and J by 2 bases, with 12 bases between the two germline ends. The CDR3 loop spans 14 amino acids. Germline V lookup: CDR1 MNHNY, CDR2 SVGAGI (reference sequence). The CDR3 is CASSSNREPYEQYF. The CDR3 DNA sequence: TGTGCCAGCAGTTCGAACCGGGAGCCCTACGAGCAGTACTTC.

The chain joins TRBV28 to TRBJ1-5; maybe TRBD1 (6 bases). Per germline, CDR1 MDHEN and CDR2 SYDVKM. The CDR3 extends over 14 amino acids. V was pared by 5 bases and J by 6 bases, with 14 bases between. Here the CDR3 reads CASSIQGRGQPQHF. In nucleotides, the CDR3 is TGTGCCAGCAGTATTCAGGGGAGAGGTCAGCCCCAGCATTTT.

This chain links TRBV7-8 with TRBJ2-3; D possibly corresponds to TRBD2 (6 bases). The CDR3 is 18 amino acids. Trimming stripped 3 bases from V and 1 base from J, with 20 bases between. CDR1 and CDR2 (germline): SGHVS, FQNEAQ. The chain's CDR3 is CASSFWGENLAGTDTQYF. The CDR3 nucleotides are TGTGCCAGCAGCTTTTGGGGGGAGAATTTGGCGGGCACAGATACGCAGTATTTT.

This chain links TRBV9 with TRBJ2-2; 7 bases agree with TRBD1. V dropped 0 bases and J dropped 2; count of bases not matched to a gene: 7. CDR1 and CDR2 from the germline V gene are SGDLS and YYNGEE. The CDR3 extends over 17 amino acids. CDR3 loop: CASSVVWDRLNTGELFF. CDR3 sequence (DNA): TGTGCCAGCAGCGTAGTCTGGGACAGACTTAACACCGGGGAGCTGTTTTTT.

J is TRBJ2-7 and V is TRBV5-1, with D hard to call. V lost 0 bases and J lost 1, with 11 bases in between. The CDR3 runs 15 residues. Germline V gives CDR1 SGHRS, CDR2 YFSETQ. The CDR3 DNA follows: TGCGCCAGCAGCTTGGCGCTTTCCGGGTCCTACGAGCAGTACTTC. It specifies CASSLALSGSYEQYF. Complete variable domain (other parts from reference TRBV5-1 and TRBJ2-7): KAGVTQTPRYLIKTRGQQVTLSCSPISGHRSVSWYQQTPGQGLQFLFEYFSETQRNKGNFPGRFSGRQFSNSRSEMNVSTLELGDSALYLCASSLALSGSYEQYFGPGTRLTVT.

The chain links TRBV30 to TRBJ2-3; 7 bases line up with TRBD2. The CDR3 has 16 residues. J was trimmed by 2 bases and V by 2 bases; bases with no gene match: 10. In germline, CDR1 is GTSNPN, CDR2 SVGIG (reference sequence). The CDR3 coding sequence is TGTGCCTGGAGTCGAGAGGCGGGAGTTATCACAGATACGCAGTATTTT. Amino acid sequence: CAWSREAGVITDTQYF.

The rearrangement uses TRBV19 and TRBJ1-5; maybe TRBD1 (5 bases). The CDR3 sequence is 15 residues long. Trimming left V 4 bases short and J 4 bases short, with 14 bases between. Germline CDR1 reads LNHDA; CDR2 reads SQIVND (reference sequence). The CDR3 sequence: CASSTLFGGNQPQHF. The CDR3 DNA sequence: TGTGCCAGTAGTACCTTGTTCGGGGGGAATCAGCCCCAGCATTTT.

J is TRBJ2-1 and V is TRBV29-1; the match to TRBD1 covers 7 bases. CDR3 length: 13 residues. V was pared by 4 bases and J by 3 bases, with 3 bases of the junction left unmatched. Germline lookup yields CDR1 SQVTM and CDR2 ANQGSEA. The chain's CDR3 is CSVAGQSYNEQFF. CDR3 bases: TGCAGCGTTGCGGGACAGAGCTACAATGAGCAGTTCTTC.

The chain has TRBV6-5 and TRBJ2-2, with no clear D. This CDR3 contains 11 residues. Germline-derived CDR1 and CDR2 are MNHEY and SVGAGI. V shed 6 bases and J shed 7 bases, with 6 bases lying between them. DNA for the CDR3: TGTGCCAGCAGCGGTTACGGGGAGCTGTTTTTT. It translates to CASSGYGELFF.

CDR3 DNA: TGTGCCAGCAGTTACTCAGGCAGACACACTGAAGCTTTCTTT. This gives the protein CASSYSGRHTEAFF. This chain links TRBV6-5 with TRBJ1-1; D not certain. Germline CDR1 MNHEY, CDR2 SVGAGI. The V end lost 0 bases, the J end lost 3 bases, and 8 bases lay between the germline ends. This CDR3 comprises 14 residues.

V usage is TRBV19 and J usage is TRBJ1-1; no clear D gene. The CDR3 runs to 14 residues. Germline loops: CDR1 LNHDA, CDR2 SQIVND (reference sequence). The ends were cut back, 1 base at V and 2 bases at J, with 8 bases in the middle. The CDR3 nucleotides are TGTGCCAGTAGTATAGGGTTTCTAAACACTGAAGCTTTCTTT. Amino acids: CASSIGFLNTEAFF.